The present entry profiles one T cell receptor beta chain with its context. Its antigen remains unknown. PCR primers comprised 60 Vbeta and 13 Jbeta primers. In the original processing: About 10 million of around 85 million unique TCR beta chains were shared, per a later count. The repertoire was sequenced with immunoSEQ multiplex PCR; TCRdb's copy has only in-frame clones and lacks some. V and J calls plus clone size are reproduced from that table; the DNA served to infer D and trimming. The data contain fewer than 130,000 clones, about four fifths of them singletons. The sample is drawn from a study of cytomegalovirus exposure and HLA in healthy donors. Study-wide points: Most CMV-associated TCR beta chains appeared HLA-restricted in a later analysis. Indistinguishability led to the exclusion of some V segments, TRBV6-2 and TRBV6-3 included.

Donors were nominally healthy when sampled, though unrecorded immune exposures were likely. The CDR3 is made up of 15 amino acids. The ends were cut back, 3 bases at V and 5 bases at J, with 16 bases in the middle. Germline CDR1 SGHAT, CDR2 FQNNGV. This receptor was taken from a woman aged 60-75 years in good health and CMV-seropositive. Sequencing was done on a sample of PBMCs. The V call is TRBV11-2, the J call TRBJ2-5; possibly TRBD2 for D (5 bases). CDR3 region: CASSFPRAGSETQYF. The CDR3 DNA reads TGTGCCAGCAGCTTTCCGAGGGCAGGTTCCGAGACCCAGTACTTC.